This T cell receptor (beta chain) was sequenced for a study of blood T cell repertoires in COVID-19. Study background: Acute and convalescent COVID-19 samples came from the United States, Italy and Spain.

After removal of 2 bases from V and 6 bases from J, the junction contained 5 bases not matched to a gene. Germline CDR1 is LGHDT and CDR2 is YNNKEL (reference sequence). The CDR3 length is 15 residues. Libraries were prepared by immunoSEQ multiplex PCR; TCRdb keeps only in-frame clonotypes and omits some of them. The sample records roughly 32,000 clones, approximately 93% being singletons. This chain joins TRBV3-1 (or the pseudogene TRBV3-2) and TRBJ2-4; 9 bases agree with TRBD2. Sequencing input: peripheral blood. The sequence was obtained from a male donor with active COVID-19. The CDR3 region has the DNA TGTGCCAGCAGCCAACGCGGGGGGGACCGAAACATTCAGTACTTC. Residues: CASSQRGGDRNIQYF.